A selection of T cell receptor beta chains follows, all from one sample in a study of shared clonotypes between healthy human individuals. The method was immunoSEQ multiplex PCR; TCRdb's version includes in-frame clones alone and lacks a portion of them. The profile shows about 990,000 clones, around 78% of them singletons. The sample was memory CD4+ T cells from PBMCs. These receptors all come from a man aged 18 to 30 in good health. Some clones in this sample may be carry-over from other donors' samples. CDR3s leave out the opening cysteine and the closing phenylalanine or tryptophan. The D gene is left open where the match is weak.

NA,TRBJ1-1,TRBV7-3,ASSLTDRYTEAF
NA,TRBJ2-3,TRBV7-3,ASSLDPAWDTQY
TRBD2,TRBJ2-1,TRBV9,ASSVGLAGDNEQF
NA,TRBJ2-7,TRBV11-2,ASSLAQGLFYEQY
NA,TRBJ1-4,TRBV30,AWSTQGRWEKLF
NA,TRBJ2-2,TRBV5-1,ASKQLNTGELF
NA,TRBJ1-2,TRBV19,ASSMQAGVAANGYT
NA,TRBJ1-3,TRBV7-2,ASSSRLTGNTIY
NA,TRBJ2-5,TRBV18,ASSLPGAEETQY
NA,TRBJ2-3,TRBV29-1,SVEQILTDTQY
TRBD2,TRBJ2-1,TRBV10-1,ASSDGGTSGNEQF
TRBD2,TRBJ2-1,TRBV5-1,ASSVIAGDYNEQF
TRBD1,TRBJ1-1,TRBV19,ASRGQGNTEAF
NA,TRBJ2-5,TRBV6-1,ASSGKESKETQY
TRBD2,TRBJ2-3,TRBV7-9,ASSSSGADTQY
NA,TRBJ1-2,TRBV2,ASSELARGYT